The 32 T cell receptor beta chains below all came from one sample that was sequenced in a study of OX40 agonist ivuxolimab in advanced cancers. Produced via immunoSEQ multiplex PCR; TCRdb's table is partial and in-frame only. The sample records 70,000 to 95,000 clones, about 90% being singletons. Here the sequenced sample was CD4+ or CD8+ T cells sorted from blood, taken in a trial of the OX40 agonist ivuxolimab. These receptor sequences come from an adult with an advanced solid tumor such as melanoma, head and neck, liver or kidney cancer.

The sample holds one count of this clone. V and J are TRBV7-2 and TRBJ1-4; the D gene is possibly TRBD1 (6 bases). Per the germline V gene, CDR1 is SGHTA and CDR2 is FQGNSA. The CDR3 length is 14 residues. V was trimmed by 1 base and J by 7 bases, leaving 10 bases between them. This CDR3 reads CASSLVTGPEKLFF. The CDR3 DNA reads as TGTGCCAGCAGCTTAGTTACAGGGCCTGAAAAACTGTTTTTT.

The chain links TRBV19 to TRBJ2-5; 7 nucleotides align to TRBD1. The J segment lost 4 bases and the V segment lost 8 bases, leaving 10 bases of the junction unmatched. This CDR3 is 14 amino acids long. Germline values: CDR1 LNHDA, CDR2 SQIVND (reference sequence). CDR3 region: CASSPRQGLETQYF. DNA of the CDR3: TGTGCCAGTTCGCCCCGACAGGGTCTAGAGACCCAGTACTTC.

The chain couples TRBV7-2 to TRBJ1-2; D is uncertain. This CDR3 comprises 13 residues. The germline CDR1 and CDR2 sequences are SGHTA and FQGNSA. V lost 2 bases to trimming and J lost 5 bases, with 9 bases between them. CDR3 nucleotides: TGTGCCAGCAGCTTAAGAAGCAAGTATGGCTACACCTTC. Protein sequence: CASSLRSKYGYTF.

V usage is TRBV7-2 and J usage is TRBJ2-7; the match to TRBD2 covers 9 bases. This CDR3 contains 15 residues. The V gene end was trimmed by 5 bases and the J gene end by 1 base; junction bases not matched to a gene: 6. In germline, CDR1 is SGHTA, CDR2 FQGNSA. CDR3 region: CASSLGLARSYEQYF. The CDR3 nucleotides read TGTGCCAGCAGCCTAGGACTAGCGCGTTCCTACGAGCAGTACTTC.

The chain is built from TRBV14 and TRBJ1-2; the D gene is possibly TRBD1 (6 bases). Germline values: CDR1 SGHDN, CDR2 FVKESK. There are 13 residues in the CDR3. Trimming shortened V by 3 bases and J by 2 bases, and 7 bases separated the two germline ends. DNA of the CDR3: TGTGCCAGCAGCCACGGACAGAACTATGGCTACACCTTC. As protein: CASSHGQNYGYTF.

V is TRBV19 and J is TRBJ2-7; 7 bases map to TRBD1. From germline, CDR1 is LNHDA and CDR2 SQIVND (reference sequence). After removal of 9 bases from V and 1 base from J, the junction contained 9 bases not matched to a gene. This CDR3 region has 14 residues. CDR3 bases: TGTGCCAGCAGACGTGACAGGGTATCCTACGAGCAGTACTTC. Translating it yields CASRRDRVSYEQYF. Together with reference TRBV19 and TRBJ2-7, the CDR3 gives the full variable domain: DGGITQSPKYLFRKEGQNVTLSCEQNLNHDAMYWYRQDPGQGLRLIYYSQIVNDFQKGDIAEGYSVSREKKESFPLTVTSAQKNPTAFYLCASRRDRVSYEQYFGPGTRLTVT.

This clone has only a few counts. This sequence joins TRBV12-5 and TRBJ1-3; D remains unclear. The CDR3 contains 11 residues. Germline V gene lookup returns CDR1 LGHNT and CDR2 FRNRAP. Trimming pared 1 base from V and 8 bases from J, leaving 3 bases between. The CDR3 sequence is CASGLGHTIYF. The CDR3 bases are TGTGCTAGTGGTTTGGGGCACACCATATATTTT.

The chain couples TRBV6-1 to TRBJ1-1; D perhaps matches TRBD1 (5 bases). The V end lost 4 bases, the J end lost 6 bases, and 12 bases lay between the germline ends. Germline values: CDR1 MNHNS, CDR2 SASEGT. The CDR3 has 13 amino acids. DNA of the CDR3: TGTGCCAGCAGTGTGCAGGGTAACGCTGAAGCTTTCTTT. Translation gives CASSVQGNAEAFF.

This chain links TRBV2 with TRBJ1-1; 9 bases map to TRBD1. V lost 5 bases and J lost 6; bases outside the gene matches: 7. This CDR3 has 14 amino acids. The germline V gene has CDR1 SNHLY and CDR2 FYNNEI. This CDR3 is CASSKQGAPAEAFF. Written as DNA, the CDR3 is TGTGCCAGCAGTAAACAGGGGGCGCCGGCTGAAGCTTTCTTT.

The rearrangement links TRBV21-1 to TRBJ2-7; the table's TRBD2 call for D was not verified on the DNA. TRBV21-1 is shown as a pseudogene. The CDR3 is 12 residues long. CDR3 in amino acids: CAGQREPHEQYF. Written as DNA, the CDR3 is TGTGCCGGGCAGCGGGAGCCCCACGAGCAGTACTTC.

This sequence joins TRBV30 and TRBJ2-7; 7 nucleotides agree with TRBD1. Germline V lookup: CDR1 GTSNPN, CDR2 SVGIG (reference sequence). CDR3 length: 15 residues. V shed 3 bases and J 0 bases; nucleotides not matched to a gene: 8. CDR3 in amino acids: CAWRRDRALSYEQYF. In DNA, the CDR3 is TGTGCCTGGAGAAGAGACAGGGCTCTCTCCTACGAGCAGTACTTC.

The rearrangement uses TRBV5-1 and TRBJ1-2, with D possibly matching TRBD1 (5 bases). Germline CDR1 and CDR2: SGHRS and YFSETQ. V lost 0 bases and J 8 bases, leaving 20 bases between the germline ends. This CDR3 contains 16 residues. The CDR3 is CASSLAGIGGSSGYTF. The CDR3 DNA follows: TGCGCCAGCAGCTTGGCAGGGATTGGAGGGTCCAGCGGCTACACCTTC.

The chain has TRBV21-1 and TRBJ1-5. TRBV21-1 is designated a pseudogene. The CDR3 totals 15 residues. DNA for the CDR3: TGTGCCAGCAGCCCCTCCGGGGGTAGCAATCAGCCCCAGCATTTT. Translation: CASSPSGGSNQPQHF.

This clone was observed once. V gene TRBV11-2 combines with J gene TRBJ1-5; D not certain. The CDR3 runs 13 residues. Deletions cut 2 bases from V and 0 bases from J, with 2 bases between. Germline CDR1 and CDR2: SGHAT and FQNNGV. CDR3 DNA sequence: TGTGCCAGCAGCTTAAATAGCAATCAGCCCCAGCATTTT. Translating gives CASSLNSNQPQHF.

This chain links TRBV12-5 with TRBJ2-1; D perhaps matches TRBD2 (6 bases). This CDR3 region has 17 residues. Germline V gene lookup returns CDR1 LGHNT and CDR2 FRNRAP. Trimming took 1 base from V and 2 from J, leaving 15 bases between them. CDR3 protein: CASGLGLGSTPYNEQFF. In DNA, the CDR3 is TGTGCTAGTGGTTTGGGACTCGGGAGTACCCCCTACAATGAGCAGTTCTTC.

This rearrangement joins TRBV5-4 to TRBJ2-3; 7 positions agree with TRBD2. The ends lost 0 bases at V and 2 bases at J; junction bases unmatched: 6. Germline V CDR1 and CDR2: SGHNT, YYREEE (reference sequence). The CDR3 extends over 16 amino acids. CDR3 sequence: CASSLGRLADTDTQYF. The DNA of the CDR3 is TGTGCCAGCAGCTTGGGAAGGCTAGCGGACACAGATACGCAGTATTTT.

This chain links TRBV4-1 with TRBJ2-2; 9 bases are a match to TRBD2. The CDR3 totals 19 residues. The trim removed 6 bases at V and 1 base at J, leaving 15 bases unmatched. CDR1 is MGHRA, CDR2 YSYEKL, per germline. The CDR3 protein is CASRDLRTRGRGNTGELFF. The CDR3 DNA follows: TGCGCCAGCAGAGATTTACGTACTCGCGGGAGGGGGAACACCGGGGAGCTGTTTTTT.

The chain uses TRBV28 and TRBJ1-2; TRBD1 matches 8 bases. Germline V gene sequence: CDR1 MDHEN, CDR2 SYDVKM. The CDR3 covers 14 residues. V lost 8 bases, J lost 7 bases, and 12 bases stayed unmatched. The CDR3 loop is CASLTLTGAVGYTF. The CDR3 DNA reads TGTGCCAGCCTGACACTGACAGGGGCTGTTGGCTACACCTTC.

The chain uses TRBV14 and TRBJ2-1; no firm D call. Deletions cut 4 bases from V and 2 bases from J, with 9 bases between. This CDR3 spans 14 amino acids. From germline, CDR1 is SGHDN and CDR2 FVKESK. Here the CDR3 DNA reads TGTGCCAGCAGCCCGGCTGCCCCCTACAATGAGCAGTTCTTC. Its translation is CASSPAAPYNEQFF.

V gene TRBV7-2 combines with J gene TRBJ2-3; D gene unclear. V was shortened by 0 bases and J by 6 bases, with 7 bases between the two germline ends. Germline lookup yields CDR1 SGHTA and CDR2 FQGNSA. This CDR3 region has 13 residues. CDR3 sequence reads: CASSLAKTDTQYF. Written as DNA, the CDR3 is TGTGCCAGCAGCTTAGCGAAGACGGATACGCAGTATTTT.

The V gene is TRBV14, the J gene TRBJ2-5; D not resolved. Germline V gives CDR1 SGHDN, CDR2 FVKESK. V dropped 4 bases and J dropped 1 base, with 7 bases sitting between them. This CDR3 has 13 amino acids. CDR3 amino acids: CASSLNFQETQYF. The CDR3 nucleotides read TGTGCCAGCAGCCTCAACTTCCAAGAGACCCAGTACTTC. The full variable domain, in which reference TRBV14 and TRBJ2-5 provide the parts outside the CDR3, is EAGVTQFPSHSVIEKGQTVTLRCDPISGHDNLYWYRRVMGKEIKFLLHFVKESKQDESGMPNNRFLAERTGGTYSTLKVQPAELEDSGVYFCASSLNFQETQYFGPGTRLLVL.

The chain employs TRBV9 and TRBJ1-1; 12 nucleotides match TRBD1. CDR1 is SGDLS, CDR2 YYNGEE, per germline. V shed 7 bases, J shed 5 bases, and the junction held 15 bases outside the gene matches. The CDR3 length is 17 residues. The CDR3 loop reads CASSNTGTGGVGTEAFF. For the CDR3, the DNA is TGTGCCAGCTCTAACACGGGGACAGGGGGCGTAGGGACTGAAGCTTTCTTT.

This clone has just one count. The chain carries TRBV9 and TRBJ1-1, with TRBD1 matching over 8 bases. This CDR3 has 16 residues. The junction had 11 bases not matched to a gene; V was cut back by 4 bases and J by 3 bases. Germline loops: CDR1 SGDLS, CDR2 YYNGEE. The CDR3 is CASSIGQGEIDTEAFF. As DNA, the CDR3 is TGTGCCAGCAGCATCGGACAGGGAGAAATCGACACTGAAGCTTTCTTT.

This clone was seen just once. The rearrangement uses TRBV7-2 and TRBJ1-2, with 7 bases lining up with TRBD1. The CDR3 runs to 14 residues. After removal of 1 base from V and 3 bases from J, the junction contained 2 bases not matched to a gene. Per the germline V gene, CDR1 is SGHTA and CDR2 is FQGNSA. CDR3 sequence (DNA): TGTGCCAGCAGCTTAGACACAGGGGACTATGGCTACACCTTC. It codes for CASSLDTGDYGYTF.

The V gene is TRBV9, the J gene TRBJ2-1; 13 nucleotides line up with TRBD2. The junction had 0 bases not matched to a gene; V was cut back by 3 bases and J by 6 bases. The CDR3 has 14 residues. The germline V gene encodes CDR1 SGDLS and CDR2 YYNGEE. The CDR3 sequence is CASSGLAGGNEQFF. CDR3 bases: TGTGCCAGCAGCGGACTAGCGGGGGGCAATGAGCAGTTCTTC.

V usage is TRBV7-2 and J usage is TRBJ1-1; D perhaps matches TRBD1 (6 bases). CDR1 and CDR2 from the germline V gene are SGHTA and FQGNSA. There are 15 residues in the CDR3. V was trimmed by 5 bases and J by 1 base, leaving 14 bases between them. The CDR3 DNA follows: TGTGCCAGCAGCCCCGTGGTGGGGGCGAACACTGAAGCTTTCTTT. Its protein is CASSPVVGANTEAFF. The full variable domain, in which reference TRBV7-2 and TRBJ1-1 provide the parts outside the CDR3, is GAGVSQSPSNKVTEKGKDVELRCDPISGHTALYWYRQSLGQGLEFLIYFQGNSAPDKSGLPSDRFSAERTGGSVSTLTIQRTQQEDSAVYLCASSPVVGANTEAFFGQGTRLTVV.

The chain uses TRBV11-2 and TRBJ2-5; 7 nucleotides align to TRBD1. V shed 4 bases and J 2 bases; nucleotides not matched to a gene: 1. The CDR3 is made up of 13 amino acids. Looked up from germline, CDR1 is SGHAT and CDR2 is FQNNGV. CDR3 amino acids: CASSWTGQETQYF. For the CDR3, the DNA is TGTGCCAGCAGCTGGACAGGACAAGAGACCCAGTACTTC.

CDR3 loop: CASSEVAGGGDEQFF. In DNA form, the CDR3 reads TGTGCCAGCAGTGAAGTAGCGGGGGGAGGCGATGAGCAGTTCTTC. The rearrangement joins TRBV2 to TRBJ2-1; 10 bases align to TRBD2. The CDR3 contains 15 residues. V dropped 1 base and J dropped 8; count of bases not matched to a gene: 5. Germline CDR1 reads SNHLY; CDR2 reads FYNNEI.

The V call is TRBV7-9, the J call TRBJ2-2; TRBD1 is a possible D gene (6 bases). This CDR3 spans 16 amino acids. V was shortened by 3 bases and J by 0 bases, with 11 bases between the two germline ends. The germline gives CDR1 SEHNR, CDR2 FQNEAQ (reference sequence). In DNA, the CDR3 is TGTGCCAGCAGCTTTAGTACAGGGACGAACACCGGGGAGCTGTTTTTT. Its translation is CASSFSTGTNTGELFF.

The chain joins TRBV27 to TRBJ1-2; 7 positions match TRBD1. CDR3 length: 15 amino acids. Germline CDR1 is MNHEY and CDR2 is SMNVEV (reference sequence). Trimming cost V 2 bases and J 4 bases; bases outside gene matches: 7. CDR3 sequence (DNA): TGTGCCAGCAGTTTAGAAGGGGGCCCCCTCTATGGCTACACCTTC. This gives the protein CASSLEGGPLYGYTF.

This clone was counted once. The chain has TRBV18 and TRBJ1-2, with a tentative D call TRBD1 (5 bases). This CDR3 is built from 15 residues. V was cut by 1 base and J by 4 bases, with 13 bases left in between. Germline assignment: CDR1 KGHSH and CDR2 LQKENI. The DNA for the CDR3 is TGTGCCAGCTCACCACGGGGGGACGGCCTCTATGGCTACACCTTC. The encoded protein is CASSPRGDGLYGYTF.

The chain couples TRBV7-2 to TRBJ2-7; D is undetermined. Trimming pared 3 bases from V and 2 bases from J, leaving 14 bases between. The CDR3 runs 15 residues. CDR1 SGHTA and CDR2 FQGNSA come from the germline V gene. CDR3 sequence reads: CASSFQGTATYEQYF. Here the CDR3 DNA reads TGTGCCAGCAGCTTTCAAGGAACCGCCACCTACGAGCAGTACTTC.